The present T cell receptor beta chain was sequenced within a study of shared clonotypes between healthy human individuals. Comments on this clone: Its target is unknown.

It was at deep level that the assay was run. In the original processing: Filtering differed for immunoSEQ, which gave only junction sequences without quality scores. Here immunoSEQ multiplex PCR was the method, and the copy in TCRdb shows in-frame clones only, minus some. For V, J and clone size, that table is used; D and trimming come from the DNA. The repertoire consists of 490,000 or so clones, with approximately 80% occurring once and the leading ten covering 10% to 15%. Findings of the study overall: Tissue TCR repertoires likely differ from these blood-only repertoires.

V lost 4 bases to trimming and J lost 3 bases, with 15 bases between them. Germline V gives CDR1 SGHNT, CDR2 YYREEE (reference sequence). The CDR3 loop spans 15 amino acids. The sequencing sample was made of PBMCs. The TCR was taken from a woman aged 40 to 55 in good health. Some clones in this sample may be carry-over from other donors' samples. V gene TRBV5-4 combines with J gene TRBJ2-3; perhaps TRBD1 as D (5 bases). The CDR3 DNA reads as TGTGCCAGCAGCGGGGCGGACCACAGGACAGATACGCAGTATTTT. Protein product: CASSGADHRTDTQYF.